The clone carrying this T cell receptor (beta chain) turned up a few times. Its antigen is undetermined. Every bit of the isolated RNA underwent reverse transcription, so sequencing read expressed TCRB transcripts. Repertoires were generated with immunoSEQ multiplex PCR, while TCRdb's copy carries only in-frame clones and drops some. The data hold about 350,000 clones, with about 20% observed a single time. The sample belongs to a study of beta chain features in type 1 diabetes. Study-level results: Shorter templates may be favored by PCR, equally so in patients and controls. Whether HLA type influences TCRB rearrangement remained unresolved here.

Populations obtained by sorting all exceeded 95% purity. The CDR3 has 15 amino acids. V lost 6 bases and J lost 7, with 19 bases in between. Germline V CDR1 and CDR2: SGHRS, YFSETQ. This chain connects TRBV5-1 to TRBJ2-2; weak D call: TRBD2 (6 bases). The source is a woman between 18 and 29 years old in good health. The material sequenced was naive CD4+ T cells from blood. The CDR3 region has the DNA TGCGCCAGCATTAATGAGGCAGGGAGGCACGGGGAGCTGTTTTTT. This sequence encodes CASINEAGRHGELFF.